The 20 T cell receptor beta chains below were found in one sample sequenced in a study of identical twins. TCRdb re-called the 5' RACE reads through MiXCR, storing one row per CDR3 protein. The profile shows a few hundred thousand distinct CDR3 sequences, over 8.5% of them singletons. This sample was shared with a second study, whose subject was yellow fever vaccine responses in identical twins.

The sequenced material came from PBMCs. These receptors originate from a woman aged 18-29 years in good health.

This clonotype occurred many times. The genes are TRBV20-1 and TRBJ2-6; D unclear. CDR3 length: 11 residues. Germline values: CDR1 DFQATT, CDR2 SNEGSKA (reference sequence). Between the trimmed V and J ends, which lost 3 bases and 7 bases, there was a span of 4 bases. The DNA of the CDR3 is TGCAGTGCTAGCGGCGCCAACGTCCTGACTTTC. Protein sequence: CSASGANVLTF.

This clonotype came up a few times. The J gene is TRBJ2-3, the V gene TRBV5-1; D gene unclear. Trimming took off 4 bases at V and 3 bases at J, with 12 bases between the two ends. The CDR3 sequence is 14 residues long. CDR1 SGHRS and CDR2 YFSETQ come from the germline V gene. DNA of the CDR3: TGCGCCAGCAGCCTCGGCCAAAAGACAGATACGCAGTATTTT. It specifies CASSLGQKTDTQYF.

This clonotype was seen ten or more times. The V and J genes are TRBV20-1 and TRBJ2-5, with TRBD2 identical over 10 bases. The J segment lost 4 bases and the V segment lost 2 bases, leaving 10 bases of the junction unmatched. The CDR3 sequence is 16 residues long. Germline assignment: CDR1 DFQATT and CDR2 SNEGSKA (reference sequence). The CDR3 sequence: CSARPFSGGDTETQYF. The CDR3 DNA sequence: TGCAGTGCTAGACCGTTCAGCGGGGGGGATACAGAGACCCAGTACTTC.

This clonotype has a count of ten or more. The chain links TRBV9 to TRBJ1-6; D possibly corresponds to TRBD1 (5 bases). CDR1 and CDR2 from the germline V gene are SGDLS and YYNGEE. The CDR3 covers 16 residues. Trimming took 0 bases from V and 0 from J, leaving 7 bases between them. This chain's CDR3 is CASSVGGGSYNSPLHF. The CDR3 coding sequence is TGTGCCAGCAGCGTAGGCGGGGGCTCCTATAATTCACCCCTCCACTTT.

This clonotype was counted ten times or more. V is TRBV20-1 and J is TRBJ2-7; TRBD1 aligns across 7 bases. The CDR3 loop spans 16 amino acids. Germline V gives CDR1 DFQATT, CDR2 SNEGSKA (reference sequence). Trimming removed 7 bases from V and 6 bases from J; junction bases left unmatched: 21. The CDR3, as DNA: TGCAGTGGAGATCGAACTAAAGGGGGACAGTATCCCGAGCAGTACTTC. Translating it yields CSGDRTKGGQYPEQYF.

The chain joins TRBV12-3 or TRBV12-4 to TRBJ1-6, with D possibly matching TRBD1 (6 bases). This CDR3 region has 14 residues. Between the trimmed V and J ends, which lost 6 bases and 8 bases, there was a span of 14 bases. The CDR3 DNA follows: TGTGCCAGCAGACCCCCAGGGGTGTATTCACCCCTCCACTTT. This codes for CASRPPGVYSPLHF.

The table lists this clonotype with many counts. The J gene is TRBJ2-7, the V gene TRBV3-1; D may be TRBD1 or TRBD2 (6 bases each). The CDR3 has 13 residues. Trimming took off 3 bases at V and 6 bases at J, with 12 bases between the two ends. The germline V gene encodes CDR1 LGHDT and CDR2 YNNKEL (reference sequence). Here the CDR3 DNA reads TGTGCCAGCAGCCAGGATAGGGGGGTCGAGCAGTACTTC. Amino acid sequence: CASSQDRGVEQYF.

This clonotype was picked up many times. The chain links TRBV20-1 to TRBJ2-5, with a tentative D call TRBD2 (6 bases). This CDR3 has 14 residues. Germline CDR1 is DFQATT and CDR2 is SNEGSKA (reference sequence). Trimming stripped 2 bases from V and 2 bases from J, with 12 bases between. The CDR3: CSARSGGGQETQYF. The CDR3 DNA is TGCAGTGCTAGATCCGGTGGAGGGCAAGAGACCCAGTACTTC.

This clonotype was seen repeatedly, ten times or more. This sequence joins TRBV9 and TRBJ2-1; possible D gene TRBD2, 6 bases. Germline V gene sequence: CDR1 SGDLS, CDR2 YYNGEE. The ends were cut back, 4 bases at V and 7 bases at J, with 24 bases in the middle. This CDR3 comprises 17 residues. The CDR3 coding sequence is TGTGCCAGCAGCACCAGCACCCAGGAGGGAATAGCTAATGAGCAGTTCTTC. It is translated as CASSTSTQEGIANEQFF.

This clonotype was counted between two and nine times. The chain carries TRBV7-2 and TRBJ2-5; 7 bases map to TRBD2. CDR1 and CDR2 from the germline V gene are SGHTA and FQGNSA. The junction had 11 bases not matched to a gene; V was cut back by 5 bases and J by 5 bases. This CDR3 comprises 15 residues. CDR3 nucleotide sequence: TGTGCCAGCAGCCGCGTCCCAACTAGCGTCGAGACCCAGTACTTC. It specifies CASSRVPTSVETQYF.

This clonotype has ten or more counts. The chain employs TRBV12-3 or TRBV12-4 and TRBJ1-4; D remains unclear. V was shortened by 6 bases and J by 8 bases, with 19 bases between the two germline ends. The CDR3 is 15 amino acids. The DNA of the CDR3 is TGTGCCAGCAGAATCTCCATCGACCCTACCGAAAAACTGTTTTTT. Amino acid sequence: CASRISIDPTEKLFF.

In its sample, this clonotype was seen a few times. The genes are TRBV29-1 and TRBJ2-7; 9 nucleotides align to TRBD1. Germline V gives CDR1 SQVTM, CDR2 ANQGSEA. With 6 bases clipped from V and 2 bases from J, the junction kept 8 bases outside the gene matches. The CDR3 is 14 amino acids. CDR3 DNA: TGCAGCGTGGTTAGGACAGGGGAAACCTACGAGCAGTACTTC. Protein sequence: CSVVRTGETYEQYF.

This clonotype was observed many times. The chain uses TRBV6-5 and TRBJ2-1, with TRBD2 matching 13 bases. The CDR3 covers 15 residues. Germline CDR1 reads MNHEY; CDR2 reads SVGAGI. The J segment lost 7 bases and the V segment lost 5 bases, leaving 5 bases of the junction unmatched. The CDR3 DNA is TGTGCCAGCAGTCACAAGGGACTAGCGGGAAATGAGCAGTTCTTC. Protein product: CASSHKGLAGNEQFF.

This clonotype was counted ten times or more. The chain joins TRBV11-2 to TRBJ2-2, with D uncertain. Germline loops: CDR1 SGHAT, CDR2 FQNNGV. The CDR3 spans 14 residues. V was cut by 0 bases and J by 2 bases, with 4 bases left in between. The CDR3 region is CASSLEPNTGELFF. The DNA of the CDR3 is TGTGCCAGCAGCTTAGAACCTAACACCGGGGAGCTGTTTTTT.

The chain carries TRBV24-1 and TRBJ2-3; 11 nucleotides match TRBD1. This CDR3 is 17 amino acids long. Trimming cost V 2 bases and J 5 bases; bases outside gene matches: 8. The germline V gene encodes CDR1 KGHDR and CDR2 SFDVKD. The CDR3 nucleotides read TGTGCCACCAGTGATTCGCGGACAGGGGGCATCTTAGATACGCAGTATTTT. Translated, it gives CATSDSRTGGILDTQYF.

This clonotype was seen more than once but under ten times. This chain joins TRBV27 and TRBJ2-3; no clear D. This CDR3 has 14 amino acids. Germline CDR1 MNHEY, CDR2 SMNVEV (reference sequence). Deletions cut 0 bases from V and 2 bases from J, with 6 bases between. The CDR3 sequence: CASSLSLFTDTQYF. The CDR3 coding sequence is TGTGCCAGCAGTTTATCGTTGTTCACAGATACGCAGTATTTT.

This clonotype appeared a few times. The genes are TRBV5-1 and TRBJ2-7, with 9 bases lining up with TRBD2. With 0 bases clipped from V and 7 bases from J, the junction kept 8 bases outside the gene matches. Germline V gene data show CDR1 as SGHRS and CDR2 as YFSETQ. The CDR3 length is 15 residues. This CDR3 reads CASSLAALAGMEQYF. The CDR3 bases are TGCGCCAGCAGCTTGGCGGCTCTAGCGGGAATGGAGCAGTACTTC. Drawing the rest from reference TRBV5-1 and TRBJ2-7, the complete variable domain is KAGVTQTPRYLIKTRGQQVTLSCSPISGHRSVSWYQQTPGQGLQFLFEYFSETQRNKGNFPGRFSGRQFSNSRSEMNVSTLELGDSALYLCASSLAALAGMEQYFGPGTRLTVT.

This clonotype has ten or more counts. The V call is TRBV6-1, the J call TRBJ2-5, with TRBD2 as a possible D gene (6 bases). The V gene lost 6 bases and the J gene lost 2 bases, with 10 bases spanning the gap. This CDR3 comprises 13 residues. CDR1 MNHNS and CDR2 SASEGT come from the germline V gene. CDR3 residues: CASSRTIQETQYF. CDR3 bases: TGTGCCAGCAGCCGGACTATTCAAGAGACCCAGTACTTC.

This clonotype was counted between two and nine times. The chain is built from TRBV25-1 and TRBJ1-1; D uncertain. V gave up 2 bases and J gave up 4 bases, with 14 bases separating them. Germline V gene data show CDR1 as MGHDK and CDR2 as SYGVNS. The CDR3 length is 15 residues. The chain's CDR3 is CASSEKGFSGTEAFF. The CDR3 region has the DNA TGTGCCAGCAGTGAAAAAGGGTTTTCGGGCACTGAAGCTTTCTTT. Using reference TRBV25-1 and TRBJ1-1 for the parts outside the CDR3, the full variable domain is EADIYQTPRYLVIGTGKKITLECSQTMGHDKMYWYQQDPGMELHLIHYSYGVNSTEKGDLSSESTVSRIRTEHFPLTLESARPSHTSQYLCASSEKGFSGTEAFFGQGTRLTVV.

This clonotype appeared many times. This sequence joins TRBV7-3 and TRBJ2-7; D perhaps matches TRBD1 (5 bases). Per the germline V gene, CDR1 is SGHTA and CDR2 is FQGTGA. CDR3 length equals 16 residues. The germline V and J ends were trimmed by 2 bases and 5 bases, with 19 bases remaining between them. The CDR3 region is CASSLSGNPFFDEQYF. Here the CDR3 DNA reads TGTGCCAGCAGCTTATCAGGGAACCCTTTTTTCGACGAGCAGTACTTC. Full variable domain (remainder filled in from reference TRBV7-3 and TRBJ2-7): GAGVSQTPSNKVTEKGKYVELRCDPISGHTALYWYRQSLGQGPEFLIYFQGTGAADDSGLPNDRFFAVRPEGSVSTLKIQRTERGDSAVYLCASSLSGNPFFDEQYFGPGTRLTVT.